Described below is a single T cell receptor (beta chain) sequence and its context. Per the original methods: Estimation of nucleated cell counts relied on the amplification of reference gene primers. This table comes from immunoSEQ multiplex PCR, and its TCRdb copy is limited to in-frame clones, with some not included. Clone size and the V and J calls come from that table; the DNA yielded D and trimming. Here the sample spans tens of thousands of clones, approximately 84% being singletons. The entry originates in a study of blood T cell repertoires in COVID-19. Study context: COVID-19 samples collected from the United States, Italy and Spain covered acute and convalescent phases. The analysed material was cDNA or gDNA that came from T cells, B-cell-depleted T cells, or PBMCs.

Deletions cut 6 bases from V and 0 bases from J, with 14 bases between. CDR1 and CDR2 from the germline V gene are MDHEN and SYDVKM. The CDR3 sequence is 15 residues long. The sequencing sample was made of peripheral blood. The sequence was collected from a woman aged 55 to 70 with acute or convalescent COVID-19. V gene TRBV28 combines with J gene TRBJ1-1, with a possible D match to TRBD1 (5 bases). The CDR3 bases are TGTGCCAGCAGCTCTGGGGGGGGGATGAACACTGAAGCTTTCTTT. Translated, it gives CASSSGGGMNTEAFF. Together with reference TRBV28 and TRBJ1-1, the CDR3 gives the full variable domain: DVKVTQSSRYLVKRTGEKVFLECVQDMDHENMFWYRQDPGLGLRLIYFSYDVKMKEKGDIPEGYSVSREKKERFSLILESASTNQTSMYLCASSSGGGMNTEAFFGQGTRLTVV.